The 22 T cell receptor beta chains in this list originate from one sample, sequenced in a study of blood T cell repertoires in COVID-19. The data were produced by immunoSEQ multiplex PCR, yet TCRdb's version contains in-frame clones alone and is incomplete. Seen here are hundreds of thousands of clones, about 93% observed once, and the top ten hold around 3.3%. Sequencing was performed on peripheral blood. The receptor source for this set is a woman aged 18 to 35 who had recovered from COVID-19.

The chain is built from TRBV6-2 or TRBV6-3 and TRBJ2-1; D is unresolved. There are 13 residues in the CDR3. Trimming took off 6 bases at V and 12 bases at J, with 18 bases between the two ends. Germline-derived CDR1 and CDR2 are MNHEY and SVGEGT. CDR3 nucleotide sequence: TGTGCCAGCAGCGCCCGGAGTCCCCAATGGCAGTTCTTC. It encodes CASSARSPQWQFF.

The chain joins TRBV5-4 to TRBJ1-2; a possible D gene is TRBD1 (6 bases). Germline lookup yields CDR1 SGHNT and CDR2 YYREEE (reference sequence). The V end lost 4 bases, the J end lost 8 bases, and 21 bases lay between the germline ends. The CDR3 runs to 15 residues. CDR3 nucleotide sequence: TGTGCCAGCAGCACATACGCACAGGGCGGGCGAGGCTACACCTTC. It encodes CASSTYAQGGRGYTF.

The V gene is TRBV12-3 or TRBV12-4, the J gene TRBJ2-3, with D uncertain. Trimming removed 7 bases from V and 2 bases from J, with 4 bases in between. The CDR3 length is 11 residues. The CDR3 nucleotides read TGTGCCAGCACCAACACAGATACGCAGTATTTT. This encodes CASTNTDTQYF.

The chain couples TRBV30 to TRBJ2-7; possibly TRBD2 for D (6 bases). The germline V gene has CDR1 GTSNPN and CDR2 SVGIG (reference sequence). The V end lost 1 base, the J end lost 0 bases, and 13 bases lay between the germline ends. The CDR3 extends over 15 amino acids. The CDR3 sequence is CAWSGSSGSSYEQYV. The CDR3 DNA follows: TGTGCCTGGAGTGGAAGTAGCGGTAGCTCCTACGAGCAGTACGTC.

This chain links TRBV24-1 with TRBJ1-6; no definite D call. The CDR3 consists of 10 residues. V was cut by 12 bases and J by 10 bases, with 9 bases left in between. Germline loops: CDR1 KGHDR, CDR2 SFDVKD. For the CDR3, the DNA is TGTGCCCCCTGGCGGTCACCCCTCCACTTT. Translating gives CAPWRSPLHF.

This chain links TRBV11-2 with TRBJ1-1; D gene unclear. The CDR3 is made up of 13 amino acids. Germline V gene data show CDR1 as SGHAT and CDR2 as FQNNGV. Trimming stripped 1 base from V and 7 bases from J, with 10 bases between. The CDR3 reads CASSLASSREAFF. DNA for the CDR3: TGTGCCAGCAGCTTAGCCAGTTCTCGTGAAGCTTTCTTT. Based on the CDR3 plus reference TRBV11-2 and TRBJ1-1, the full variable domain is EAGVAQSPRYKIIEKRQSVAFWCNPISGHATLYWYQQILGQGPKLLIQFQNNGVVDDSQLPKDRFSAERLKGVDSTLKIQPAKLEDSAVYLCASSLASSREAFFGQGTRLTVV.

V and J are TRBV25-1 and TRBJ1-3, with D unclear. This CDR3 spans 15 amino acids. The V end was cut by 3 bases, the J end by 4 bases, with 13 bases between. Germline V lookup: CDR1 MGHDK, CDR2 SYGVNS. In DNA, the CDR3 is TGTGCCAGCAGTGAGACTCGAACCGGAGGAAACACCATATATTTT. Its protein is CASSETRTGGNTIYF. Looking up the rest from reference TRBV25-1 and TRBJ1-3 gives the full variable domain: EADIYQTPRYLVIGTGKKITLECSQTMGHDKMYWYQQDPGMELHLIHYSYGVNSTEKGDLSSESTVSRIRTEHFPLTLESARPSHTSQYLCASSETRTGGNTIYFGEGSWLTVV.

This chain uses TRBV30 with TRBJ2-7, with TRBD1 matching 9 bases. V lost 7 bases and J lost 6; bases outside the gene matches: 10. Germline lookup yields CDR1 GTSNPN and CDR2 SVGIG (reference sequence). The CDR3 has 13 residues. CDR3 sequence: CASSRDRAGEQYV. As DNA, the CDR3 is TGTGCCTCCAGCCGGGACAGGGCGGGCGAGCAGTACGTC.

V is TRBV10-1 and J is TRBJ1-1, with a weak D call TRBD1 (5 bases). The CDR3 is 13 amino acids. Germline CDR1 and CDR2: WNHNN and SYGVQD (reference sequence). Trimming left V 6 bases short and J 2 bases short, with 10 bases between. CDR3 protein: CASSRDLNTEAFF. The CDR3 coding sequence is TGCGCCAGCAGCAGGGATTTAAACACTGAAGCTTTCTTT.

The rearrangement links TRBV11-3 to TRBJ2-3; 12 nucleotides agree with TRBD2. CDR1 and CDR2 from the germline V gene are SGHNT and YENEEA. This CDR3 is 15 amino acids long. With 5 bases clipped from V and 5 bases from J, the junction kept 5 bases outside the gene matches. The CDR3: CASSPPTSGRDTQYF. The CDR3 coding sequence is TGTGCCAGCAGCCCCCCGACTAGCGGGAGAGATACGCAGTATTTT.

This chain joins TRBV19 and TRBJ1-4, with TRBD1 matching over 8 bases. The V gene end was trimmed by 8 bases and the J gene end by 6 bases; junction bases not matched to a gene: 17. The CDR3 contains 17 residues. Germline V gene lookup returns CDR1 LNHDA and CDR2 SQIVND (reference sequence). CDR3 sequence reads: CASSRQGTVGGYEKLFF. The CDR3 coding sequence is TGTGCCAGTTCAAGACAGGGGACTGTGGGTGGTTATGAAAAACTGTTTTTT.

The gene calls are TRBV6-6 and TRBJ2-1; 7 bases match TRBD2. CDR3 length equals 16 residues. Unmatched junction bases numbered 10, after V lost 4 bases and J lost 4 bases. Germline CDR1 reads MNHNY; CDR2 reads SVGAGI (reference sequence). The CDR3, as DNA: TGTGCCAGCAGTTTTTCTCCTAGCGGATCGTACAATGAGCAGTTCTTC. Translation: CASSFSPSGSYNEQFF.

The J gene is TRBJ1-6, the V gene TRBV4-3; 9 positions agree with TRBD1. Germline V lookup: CDR1 LGHNA, CDR2 YSLEER. The V and J ends lost 5 bases and 9 bases, in that order; junction bases with no gene match: 11. The CDR3 has 16 amino acids. This chain's CDR3 is CASSEEGQGKCSPLHF. The CDR3 coding sequence is TGCGCCAGCAGCGAGGAGGGACAGGGTAAGTGTTCACCCCTCCACTTT.

The gene calls are TRBV6-4 and TRBJ2-1, with D tentatively TRBD2 (5 bases). The ends were cut back, 0 bases at V and 9 bases at J, with 15 bases in the middle. The CDR3 consists of 15 residues. Germline V lookup: CDR1 MRHNA, CDR2 SNTAGT. The CDR3 nucleotides read TGTGCCAGCAGTGACTCTGCTAGCTTTGTCGTTGAGCAGTTCTTC. Residues: CASSDSASFVVEQFF.

The chain employs TRBV4-3 and TRBJ2-3, with TRBD2 matching over 7 bases. The V segment lost 0 bases and the J segment 3 bases; nucleotides outside the gene matches: 15. Germline lookup yields CDR1 LGHNA and CDR2 YSLEER. This CDR3 spans 19 amino acids. CDR3 nucleotides: TGCGCCAGCAGCCAAGAAGCTGTAGTGGCGGGAGAGGGAACAGATACGCAGTATTTT. This sequence encodes CASSQEAVVAGEGTDTQYF.

The rearrangement uses TRBV11-2 and TRBJ1-2; D gene unclear. CDR1 is SGHAT and CDR2 is FQNNGV in the germline V gene. V gave up 0 bases and J gave up 3 bases, with 5 bases separating them. This CDR3 region has 13 residues. Here the CDR3 reads CASSLDADYGYTF. CDR3 nucleotide sequence: TGTGCCAGCAGCTTAGACGCAGACTATGGCTACACCTTC.

The genes are TRBV3-1 (or the pseudogene TRBV3-2) and TRBJ1-2; D gene ambiguous. The V end was cut by 1 base, the J end by 4 bases, with 10 bases between. The CDR3 extends over 14 amino acids. Germline loops: CDR1 LGHDT, CDR2 YNNKEL (reference sequence). CDR3 amino acids: CASSQGPGSYGYTF. In DNA form, the CDR3 reads TGTGCCAGCAGCCAAGGCCCGGGGAGCTATGGCTACACCTTC.

This CDR3 is CAISERGGEPQHF. The CDR3 bases are TGTGCCATCAGTGAGCGGGGGGGGGAGCCCCAGCATTTT. The J gene is TRBJ1-5, the V gene TRBV10-3, with a tentative D call TRBD1 (5 bases). V lost 2 bases, J lost 8 bases, and 10 bases lay in between. The germline V gene has CDR1 ENHRY and CDR2 SYGVKD. There are 13 residues in the CDR3.

CDR3 residues: CASSLDSAGPTEAFF. The DNA of the CDR3 is TGTGCCAGCAGCTTAGATTCTGCAGGGCCCACTGAAGCTTTCTTT. The rearrangement links TRBV11-3 to TRBJ1-1; tentative D call: TRBD1 (5 bases). Looked up from germline, CDR1 is SGHNT and CDR2 is YENEEA. Trimming took off 0 bases at V and 4 bases at J, with 12 bases between the two ends. The CDR3 runs to 15 residues.

The table lists this clone with a count of one. J is TRBJ2-7 and V is TRBV5-5, with 11 positions matching TRBD1. CDR1 SGHKS and CDR2 YYEKEE come from the germline V gene (reference sequence). V shed 5 bases and J 1 base; nucleotides not matched to a gene: 5. The CDR3 is made up of 15 amino acids. In DNA, the CDR3 is TGTGCCAGCAGAGCCGGGACAGGGGGTTCCTACGAGCAGTACGTC. As protein: CASRAGTGGSYEQYV.

This clone came up once. The chain carries TRBV6-5 and TRBJ2-1; possible D gene TRBD2, 5 bases. Germline CDR1 MNHEY, CDR2 SVGAGI. V lost 6 bases and J 4 bases, leaving 10 bases between the germline ends. The CDR3 contains 13 residues. CDR3 amino acids: CASRKEAYNEQFF. In DNA, the CDR3 is TGTGCCAGCAGAAAGGAGGCATACAATGAGCAGTTCTTC.

This chain links TRBV5-6 with TRBJ1-1; a weak D match, TRBD1 (5 bases). The CDR3 contains 14 residues. The V and J ends lost 6 bases and 1 base respectively, with 13 bases between them. The germline V gene encodes CDR1 SGHDT and CDR2 YYEEEE. Here the CDR3 DNA reads TGTGCCAGCACCCGAGCGGGGGAGAACACTGAAGCTTTCTTT. It translates to CASTRAGENTEAFF.